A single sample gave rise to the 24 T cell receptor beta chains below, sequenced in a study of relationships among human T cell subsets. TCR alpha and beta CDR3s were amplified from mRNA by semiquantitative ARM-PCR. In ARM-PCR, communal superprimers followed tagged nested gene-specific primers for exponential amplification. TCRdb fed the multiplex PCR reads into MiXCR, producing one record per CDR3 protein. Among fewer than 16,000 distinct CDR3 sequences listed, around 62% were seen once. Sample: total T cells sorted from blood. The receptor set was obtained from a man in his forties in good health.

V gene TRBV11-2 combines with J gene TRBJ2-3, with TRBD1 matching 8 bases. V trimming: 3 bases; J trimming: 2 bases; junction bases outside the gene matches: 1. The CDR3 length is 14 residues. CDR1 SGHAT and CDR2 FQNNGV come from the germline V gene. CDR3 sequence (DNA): TGTGCCAGCAGCTTGGACAGGGTCACAGATACGCAGTATTTT. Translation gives CASSLDRVTDTQYF.

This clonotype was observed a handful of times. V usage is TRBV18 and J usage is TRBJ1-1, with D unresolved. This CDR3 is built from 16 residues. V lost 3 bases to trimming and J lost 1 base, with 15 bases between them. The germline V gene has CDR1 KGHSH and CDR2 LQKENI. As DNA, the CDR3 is TGTGCCAGCTCACCCCAGACGAGAAGGACGAACACTGAAGCTTTCTTT. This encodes CASSPQTRRTNTEAFF.

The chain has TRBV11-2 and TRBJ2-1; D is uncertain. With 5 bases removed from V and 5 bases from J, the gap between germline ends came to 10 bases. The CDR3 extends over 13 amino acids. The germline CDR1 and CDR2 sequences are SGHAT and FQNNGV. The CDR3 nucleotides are TGTGCCAGCAGCCCGCTCGTCCACAATGAGCAGTTCTTC. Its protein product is CASSPLVHNEQFF.

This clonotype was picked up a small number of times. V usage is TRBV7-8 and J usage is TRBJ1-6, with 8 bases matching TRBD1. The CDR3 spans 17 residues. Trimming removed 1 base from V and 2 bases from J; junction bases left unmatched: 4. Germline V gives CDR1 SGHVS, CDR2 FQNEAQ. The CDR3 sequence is CASSLETGGTYNSPLHF. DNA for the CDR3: TGTGCCAGCAGCTTAGAAACAGGGGGGACCTATAATTCACCCCTCCACTTT.

The DNA for the CDR3 is TGTGCCAGCAGTTTATCCGGACTAGGGGATACGCAGTATTTT. Its protein product is CASSLSGLGDTQYF. The chain combines TRBV27 with TRBJ2-3; 7 bases line up with TRBD2. The V gene's germline CDR1 is MNHEY and CDR2 SMNVEV (reference sequence). The CDR3 is 14 residues long. The V segment lost 0 bases and the J segment 6 bases; nucleotides outside the gene matches: 3.

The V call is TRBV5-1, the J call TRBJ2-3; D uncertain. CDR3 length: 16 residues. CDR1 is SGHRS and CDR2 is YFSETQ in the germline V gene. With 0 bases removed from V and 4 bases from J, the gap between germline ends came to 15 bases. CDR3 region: CASSLEQSARADTQYF. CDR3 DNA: TGCGCCAGCAGCTTGGAACAGTCGGCCCGGGCAGATACGCAGTATTTT.

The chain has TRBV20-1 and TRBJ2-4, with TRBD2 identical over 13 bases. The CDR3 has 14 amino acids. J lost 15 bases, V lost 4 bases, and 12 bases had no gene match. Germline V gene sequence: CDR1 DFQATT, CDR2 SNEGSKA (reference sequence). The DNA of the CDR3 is TGCAGTGCTACGACTAGCGGGAGGTCCCCTGGTCGGTACTTC. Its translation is CSATTSGRSPGRYF.

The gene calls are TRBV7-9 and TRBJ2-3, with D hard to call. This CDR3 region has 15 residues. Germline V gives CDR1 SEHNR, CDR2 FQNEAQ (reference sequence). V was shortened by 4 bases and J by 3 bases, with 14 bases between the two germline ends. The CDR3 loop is CASSSPFESTDTQYF. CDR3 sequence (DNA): TGTGCCAGCAGCTCCCCATTCGAGTCGACAGATACGCAGTATTTT.

This CDR3 reads CASSDVAGSTDTQYF. DNA of the CDR3: TGTGCCAGCAGTGACGTAGCGGGAAGCACAGATACGCAGTATTTT. The chain has TRBV6-4 and TRBJ2-3, with 8 bases lining up with TRBD2. Per germline, CDR1 MRHNA and CDR2 SNTAGT. The CDR3 spans 15 residues. Trimming removed 2 bases from V and 0 bases from J; junction bases left unmatched: 1.

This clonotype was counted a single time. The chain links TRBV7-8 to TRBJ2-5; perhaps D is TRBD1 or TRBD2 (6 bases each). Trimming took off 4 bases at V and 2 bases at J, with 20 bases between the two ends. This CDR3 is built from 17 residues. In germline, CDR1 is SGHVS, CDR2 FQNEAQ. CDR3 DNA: TGTGCCAGCAGCTCTATTCCTGCTGGGGGGCCTCAAGAGACCCAGTACTTC. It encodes CASSSIPAGGPQETQYF. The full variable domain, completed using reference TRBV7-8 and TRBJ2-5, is GAGVSQSPRYKVAKRGQDVALRCDPISGHVSLFWYQQALGQGPEFLTYFQNEAQLDKSGLPSDRFFAERPEGSVSTLKIQRTQQEDSAVYLCASSSIPAGGPQETQYFGPGTRLLVL.

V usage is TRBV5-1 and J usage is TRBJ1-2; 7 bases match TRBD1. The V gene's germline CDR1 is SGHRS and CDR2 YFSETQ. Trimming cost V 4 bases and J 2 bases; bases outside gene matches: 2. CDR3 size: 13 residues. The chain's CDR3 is CASSQQGNYGYTF. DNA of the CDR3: TGCGCCAGCAGCCAACAGGGGAACTATGGCTACACCTTC.

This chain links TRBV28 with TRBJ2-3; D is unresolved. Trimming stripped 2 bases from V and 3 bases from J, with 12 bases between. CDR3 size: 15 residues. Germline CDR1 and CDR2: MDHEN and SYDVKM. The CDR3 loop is CASSLNPGATDTQYF. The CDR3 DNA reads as TGTGCCAGCAGTTTAAACCCAGGAGCGACAGATACGCAGTATTTT.

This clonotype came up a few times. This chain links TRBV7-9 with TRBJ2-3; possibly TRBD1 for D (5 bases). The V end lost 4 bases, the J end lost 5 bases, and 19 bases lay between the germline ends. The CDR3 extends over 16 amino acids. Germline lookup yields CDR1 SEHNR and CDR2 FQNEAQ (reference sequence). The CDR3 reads CASSSLLGQGGDTQYF. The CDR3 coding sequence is TGTGCCAGCAGCTCCCTGTTGGGCCAGGGTGGAGATACGCAGTATTTT.

The CDR3 DNA is TGTGCCAGCAGTCACAGGGTGACGGATGGCTACACCTTC. This codes for CASSHRVTDGYTF. This chain connects TRBV11-1 to TRBJ1-2; D may be TRBD1 (6 bases). CDR3 length: 13 amino acids. V lost 6 bases and J 6 bases, leaving 14 bases between the germline ends. The V gene's germline CDR1 is SGHAT and CDR2 FQDESV (reference sequence).

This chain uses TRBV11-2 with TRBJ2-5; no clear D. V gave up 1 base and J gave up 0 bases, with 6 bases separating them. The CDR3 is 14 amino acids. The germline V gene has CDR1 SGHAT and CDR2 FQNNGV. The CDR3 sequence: CASSLGGYQETQYF. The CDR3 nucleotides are TGTGCCAGCAGCTTAGGAGGATACCAAGAGACCCAGTACTTC.

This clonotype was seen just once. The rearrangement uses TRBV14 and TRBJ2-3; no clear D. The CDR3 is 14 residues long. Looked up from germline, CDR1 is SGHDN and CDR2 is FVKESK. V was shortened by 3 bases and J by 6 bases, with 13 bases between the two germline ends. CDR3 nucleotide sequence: TGTGCCAGCAGCCAGGCTGGGGTGGGGGATACGCAGTATTTT. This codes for CASSQAGVGDTQYF. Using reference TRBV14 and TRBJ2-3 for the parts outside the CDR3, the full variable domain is EAGVTQFPSHSVIEKGQTVTLRCDPISGHDNLYWYRRVMGKEIKFLLHFVKESKQDESGMPNNRFLAERTGGTYSTLKVQPAELEDSGVYFCASSQAGVGDTQYFGPGTRLTVL.

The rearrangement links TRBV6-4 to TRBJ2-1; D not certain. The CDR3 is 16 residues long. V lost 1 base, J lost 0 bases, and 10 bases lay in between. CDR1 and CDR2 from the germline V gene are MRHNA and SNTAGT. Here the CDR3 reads CASSDWSRSSYNEQFF. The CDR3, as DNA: TGTGCCAGCAGTGACTGGTCTAGGAGCTCCTACAATGAGCAGTTCTTC.

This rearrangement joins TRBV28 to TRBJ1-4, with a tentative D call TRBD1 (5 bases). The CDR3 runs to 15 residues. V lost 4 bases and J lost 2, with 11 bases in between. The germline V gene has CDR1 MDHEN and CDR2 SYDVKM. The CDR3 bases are TGTGCCAGCAGTTCAGGGATATCGACTAATGAAAAACTGTTTTTT. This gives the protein CASSSGISTNEKLFF.

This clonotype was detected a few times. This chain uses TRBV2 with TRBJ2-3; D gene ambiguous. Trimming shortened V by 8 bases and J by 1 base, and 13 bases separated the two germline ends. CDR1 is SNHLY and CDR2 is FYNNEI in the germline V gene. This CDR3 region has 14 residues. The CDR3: CASSTPLRTDTQYF. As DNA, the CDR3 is TGTGCCAGCTCTACGCCGTTGCGCACAGATACGCAGTATTTT. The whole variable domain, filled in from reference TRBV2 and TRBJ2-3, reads EPEVTQTPSHQVTQMGQEVILRCVPISNHLYFYWYRQILGQKVEFLVSFYNNEISEKSEIFDDQFSVERPDGSNFTLKIRSTKLEDSAMYFCASSTPLRTDTQYFGPGTRLTVL.

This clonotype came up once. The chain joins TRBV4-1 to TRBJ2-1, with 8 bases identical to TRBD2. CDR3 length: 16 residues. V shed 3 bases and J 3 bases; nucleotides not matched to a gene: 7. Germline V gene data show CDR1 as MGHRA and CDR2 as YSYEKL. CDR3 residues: CASSHKGAGDYNEQFF. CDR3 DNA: TGCGCCAGCAGCCACAAGGGAGCGGGAGACTACAATGAGCAGTTCTTC.

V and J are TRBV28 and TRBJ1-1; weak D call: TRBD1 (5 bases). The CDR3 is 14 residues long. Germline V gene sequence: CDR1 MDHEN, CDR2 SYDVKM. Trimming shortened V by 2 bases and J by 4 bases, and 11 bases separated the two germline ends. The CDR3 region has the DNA TGTGCCAGCAGTTTAGAGGGGAGACCCACTGAAGCTTTCTTT. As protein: CASSLEGRPTEAFF.

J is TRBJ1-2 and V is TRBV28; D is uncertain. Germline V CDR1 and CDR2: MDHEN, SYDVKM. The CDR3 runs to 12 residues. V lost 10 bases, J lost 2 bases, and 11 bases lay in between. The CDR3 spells CAIASRNYGYTF. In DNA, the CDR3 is TGTGCCATAGCGAGCAGGAACTATGGCTACACCTTC.

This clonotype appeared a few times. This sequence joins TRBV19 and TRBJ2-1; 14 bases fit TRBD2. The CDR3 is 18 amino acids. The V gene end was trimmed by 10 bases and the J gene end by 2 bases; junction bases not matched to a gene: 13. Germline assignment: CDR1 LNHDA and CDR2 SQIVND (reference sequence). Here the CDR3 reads CATRRLAGGIGPYNEQFF. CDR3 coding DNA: TGTGCCACCAGAAGACTAGCGGGAGGGATCGGTCCCTACAATGAGCAGTTCTTC.

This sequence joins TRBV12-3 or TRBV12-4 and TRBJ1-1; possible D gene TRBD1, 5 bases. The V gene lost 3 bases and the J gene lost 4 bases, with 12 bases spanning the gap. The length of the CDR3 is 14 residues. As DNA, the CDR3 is TGTGCCAGCAGTTTTACGGGGGTGAGCACTGAAGCTTTCTTT. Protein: CASSFTGVSTEAFF.